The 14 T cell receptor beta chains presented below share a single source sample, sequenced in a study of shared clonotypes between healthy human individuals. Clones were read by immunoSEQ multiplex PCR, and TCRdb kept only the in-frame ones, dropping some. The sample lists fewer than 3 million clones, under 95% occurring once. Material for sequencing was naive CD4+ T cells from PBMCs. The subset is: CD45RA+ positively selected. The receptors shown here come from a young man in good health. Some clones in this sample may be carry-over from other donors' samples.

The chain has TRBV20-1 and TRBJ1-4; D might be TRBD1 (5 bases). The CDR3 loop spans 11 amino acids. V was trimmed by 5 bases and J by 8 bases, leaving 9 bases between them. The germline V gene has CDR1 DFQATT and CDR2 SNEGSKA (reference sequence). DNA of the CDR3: TGCAGTGCTCGACAGTGGGAAAAACTGTTTTTT. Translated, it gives CSARQWEKLFF.

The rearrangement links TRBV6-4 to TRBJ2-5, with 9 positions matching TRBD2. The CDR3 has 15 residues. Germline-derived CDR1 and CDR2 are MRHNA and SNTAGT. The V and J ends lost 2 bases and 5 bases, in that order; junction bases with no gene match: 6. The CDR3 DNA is TGTGCCAGCAGTGACAATAGCGGGAGAATGGAGACCCAGTACTTC. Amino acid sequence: CASSDNSGRMETQYF.

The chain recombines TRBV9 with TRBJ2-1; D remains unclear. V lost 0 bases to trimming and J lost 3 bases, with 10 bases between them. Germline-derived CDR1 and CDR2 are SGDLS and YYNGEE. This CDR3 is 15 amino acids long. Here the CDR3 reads CASSVEPGDYNEQFF. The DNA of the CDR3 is TGTGCCAGCAGCGTAGAGCCTGGAGACTACAATGAGCAGTTCTTC.

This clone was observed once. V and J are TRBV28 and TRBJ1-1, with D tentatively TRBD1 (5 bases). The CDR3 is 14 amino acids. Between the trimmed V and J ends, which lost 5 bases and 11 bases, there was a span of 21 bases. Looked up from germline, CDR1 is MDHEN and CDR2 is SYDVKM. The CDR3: CASSLQGESRKAFF. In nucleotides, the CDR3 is TGTGCCAGCAGTCTCCAAGGGGAGTCCCGAAAGGCTTTCTTT.

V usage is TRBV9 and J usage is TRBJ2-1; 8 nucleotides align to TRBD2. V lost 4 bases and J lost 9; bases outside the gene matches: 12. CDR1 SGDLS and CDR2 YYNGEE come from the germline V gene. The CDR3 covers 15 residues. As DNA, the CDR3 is TGTGCCAGCAGCCCCACCGGGACTAGTTTTGGTGAGCAGTTCTTC. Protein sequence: CASSPTGTSFGEQFF.

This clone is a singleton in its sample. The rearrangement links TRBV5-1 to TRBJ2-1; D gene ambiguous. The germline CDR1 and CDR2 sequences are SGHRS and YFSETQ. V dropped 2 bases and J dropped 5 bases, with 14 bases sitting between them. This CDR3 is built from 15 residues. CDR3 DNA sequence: TGCGCCAGCAGCTTAGGTGGGATTGGGAACAATGAGCAGTTCTTC. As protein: CASSLGGIGNNEQFF.

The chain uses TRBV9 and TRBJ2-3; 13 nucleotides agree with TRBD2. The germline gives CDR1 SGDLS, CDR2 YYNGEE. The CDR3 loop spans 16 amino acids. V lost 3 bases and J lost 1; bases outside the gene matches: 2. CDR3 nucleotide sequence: TGTGCCAGCAGCGGGACTAGCGGGAGAGGCACAGATACGCAGTATTTT. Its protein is CASSGTSGRGTDTQYF. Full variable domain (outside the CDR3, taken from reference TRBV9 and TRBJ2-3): DSGVTQTPKHLITATGQRVTLRCSPRSGDLSVYWYQQSLDQGLQFLIQYYNGEERAKGNILERFSAQQFPDLHSELNLSSLELGDSALYFCASSGTSGRGTDTQYFGPGTRLTVL.

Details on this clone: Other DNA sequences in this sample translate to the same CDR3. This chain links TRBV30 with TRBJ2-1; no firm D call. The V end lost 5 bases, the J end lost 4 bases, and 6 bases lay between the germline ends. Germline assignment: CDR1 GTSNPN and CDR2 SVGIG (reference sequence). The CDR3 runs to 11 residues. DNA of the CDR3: TGTGCCTGGGGTGGATACAATGAGCAGTTCTTC. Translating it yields CAWGGYNEQFF.

CDR3 sequence reads: CASSSTGTGGANVLTF. The CDR3 DNA reads TGCGCCAGCAGCTCGACAGGGACGGGCGGGGCCAACGTCCTGACTTTC. This chain links TRBV5-1 with TRBJ2-6; the match to TRBD1 covers 7 bases. With 3 bases clipped from V and 4 bases from J, the junction kept 7 bases outside the gene matches. Germline loops: CDR1 SGHRS, CDR2 YFSETQ. CDR3 length equals 16 residues.

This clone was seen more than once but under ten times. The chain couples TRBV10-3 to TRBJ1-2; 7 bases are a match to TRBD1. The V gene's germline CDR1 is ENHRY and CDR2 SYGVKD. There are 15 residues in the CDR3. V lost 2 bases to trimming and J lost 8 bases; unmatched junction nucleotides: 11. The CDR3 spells CAISEGDSGSNGYTF. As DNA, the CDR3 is TGTGCCATCAGTGAGGGGGACAGTGGAAGTAACGGCTACACCTTC.

CDR3 residues: CASSSALAASYNEQFF. DNA of the CDR3: TGTGCCAGCAGCTCCGCCTTAGCGGCCTCCTACAATGAGCAGTTCTTC. This chain joins TRBV11-3 and TRBJ2-1; D may be TRBD2 (6 bases). V lost 4 bases and J lost 0, with 13 bases in between. CDR1 SGHNT and CDR2 YENEEA come from the germline V gene. CDR3 size: 16 residues.

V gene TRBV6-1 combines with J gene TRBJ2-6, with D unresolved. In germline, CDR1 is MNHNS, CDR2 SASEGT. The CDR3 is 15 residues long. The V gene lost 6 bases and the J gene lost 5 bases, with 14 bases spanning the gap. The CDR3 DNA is TGTGCCAGCAGACCCTCATTCGGTAGGGCCAACGTCCTGACTTTC. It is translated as CASRPSFGRANVLTF.

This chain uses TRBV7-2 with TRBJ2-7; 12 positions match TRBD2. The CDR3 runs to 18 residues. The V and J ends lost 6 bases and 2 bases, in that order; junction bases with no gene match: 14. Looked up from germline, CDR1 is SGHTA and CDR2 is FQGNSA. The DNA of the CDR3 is TGTGCCAGCAGTTTACAGGGGGCCTGGACTAGCGGGACCTACGAGCAGTACTTC. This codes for CASSLQGAWTSGTYEQYF.

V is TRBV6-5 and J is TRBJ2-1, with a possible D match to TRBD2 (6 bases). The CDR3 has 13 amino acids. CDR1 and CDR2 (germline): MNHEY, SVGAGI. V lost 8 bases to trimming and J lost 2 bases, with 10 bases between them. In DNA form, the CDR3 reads TGTGCCAGCCGGGACTCCCCCTACAATGAGCAGTTCTTC. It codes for CASRDSPYNEQFF.